This is a list of T cell receptor beta chains from one sample in a study of OX40 agonist ivuxolimab in advanced cancers. The protocol was immunoSEQ multiplex PCR, while the TCRdb copy is restricted to in-frame clones and leaves out a portion. The repertoire holds roughly 60,000 clones, with around 92% as singletons. This material consisted of CD4+ or CD8+ T cells sorted from blood, taken in a trial of the OX40 agonist ivuxolimab. These receptors were collected from an adult with an advanced solid tumor such as melanoma, head and neck, liver or kidney cancer. Both conserved end residues are part of each CDR3. The D gene is left open where the match is weak. Expanded clones get a size class; other rows say once, few or many, or leave the size out.

TRBJ2-1 - TRBV7-3 TRBD2 CASSAGTSAYNEQFF TGTGCCAGCAGTGCCGGGACTAGCGCTTACAATGAGCAGTTCTTC
TRBJ2-2 - TRBV9 - CASSHGTGELFF TGTGCCAGCAGCCACGGCACCGGGGAGCTGTTTTTT
TRBJ2-7 - TRBV29-1 TRBD2 CSVEGTSGRSDEQYF TGCAGCGTTGAAGGGACTAGCGGGAGGAGCGACGAGCAGTACTTC
TRBJ2-7 - TRBV28 TRBD1 CASSFEDRAYEQYF TGTGCCAGCAGTTTCGAGGACAGGGCCTACGAGCAGTACTTC
TRBJ1-1 - TRBV10-1 - CASFGRSRYLDTEAFF TGCGCCAGCTTTGGGCGGAGCAGATACTTGGACACTGAAGCTTTCTTT
TRBJ2-5 medium-sized TRBV7-9 - CASSWGSETQYF TGTGCCAGCAGCTGGGGGTCAGAGACCCAGTACTTC
TRBJ2-1 - TRBV5-6 - CASSLVPNGQFF TGTGCCAGCAGCTTGGTTCCCAACGGGCAGTTCTTC
TRBJ2-5 - TRBV10-3 - CAISESRGEETQYF TGTGCCATCAGTGAGAGCAGGGGTGAAGAGACCCAGTACTTC
TRBJ1-5 - TRBV6-5 TRBD1 CASIGQGLNQPQHF TGTGCCAGCATCGGACAGGGGTTAAATCAGCCCCAGCATTTT
TRBJ1-4 - TRBV19 - CASSSTYYRQKYNEKLFF TGTGCCAGTAGTTCAACCTACTACCGACAGAAATATAATGAAAAACTGTTTTTT
TRBJ1-4 - TRBV9 - CASSSRDSNEKLFF TGTGCCAGCAGCTCGCGGGACTCCAATGAAAAACTGTTTTTT
TRBJ2-7 - TRBV19 - CASSIGYEQYF TGTGCCAGTAGTATAGGTTACGAGCAGTACTTC
TRBJ1-2 - TRBV9 - CASSVGGTTNYGYTF TGTGCCAGCAGCGTAGGGGGAACAACTAACTATGGCTACACCTTC
TRBJ1-5 - TRBV27 TRBD1 CASATGNQPQHF TGTGCCAGTGCGACAGGGAATCAGCCCCAGCATTTT
TRBJ2-7 - TRBV4-1 - CASSQAMQQCF TGCGCCAGCAGCCAAGCAATGCAGCAGTGCTTC
TRBJ2-7 few TRBV25-1 TRBD1 CATRTGTWDEQYF TGTGCCACCAGGACAGGCACCTGGGACGAGCAGTACTTC
TRBJ2-5 - TRBV5-1 - CASSRQESVQYF TGCGCCAGCAGCCGACAGGAGAGTGTCCAGTACTTC
TRBJ2-7 - TRBV19 TRBD2 CASSAGLAGTYEQYF TGTGCCAGTAGTGCCGGACTAGCGGGAACCTACGAGCAGTACTTC
TRBJ2-3 once TRBV19 - CASSIWNTQYF TGTGCCAGTAGTATTTGGAATACGCAGTATTTT
TRBJ2-7 once TRBV6-5 TRBD1 CASSYSRQGPYEQYF TGTGCCAGCAGTTACTCGAGACAGGGGCCCTACGAGCAGTACTTC
TRBJ2-7 - TRBV28 TRBD1 CASSRLGQGAEQYF TGTGCCAGCAGTCGTTTGGGACAGGGAGCGGAGCAGTACTTC
TRBJ2-3 - TRBV5-5 TRBD2 CASSLAPLAAHTDTQYF TGTGCCAGCAGCTTGGCCCCGCTAGCGGCCCATACAGATACGCAGTATTTT
TRBJ2-1 once TRBV15 TRBD1 CATSPHRGYNEQFF TGTGCCACCAGCCCCCACAGGGGGTACAATGAGCAGTTCTTC
TRBJ2-3 - TRBV2 TRBD2 CASSVHALAGDIADTQYF TGTGCCAGCAGTGTTCATGCACTAGCGGGAGATATTGCAGATACGCAGTATTTT
TRBJ2-1 once TRBV7-8 - CASSLDLARFSYNEQFF TGTGCCAGCAGCTTAGACCTAGCGCGGTTCTCCTACAATGAGCAGTTCTTC
TRBJ2-2 - TRBV11-3 - CASSLGIETVSTGELFF TGTGCCAGCAGCTTAGGGATTGAGACAGTCTCCACCGGGGAGCTGTTTTTT
TRBJ2-2 - TRBV6-5 - CASSYSRASTGELFF TGTGCCAGCAGTTACTCGAGAGCTAGCACCGGGGAGCTGTTTTTT
TRBJ2-5 - TRBV27 TRBD1 CASSWTGGETQYF TGTGCCAGCAGTTGGACAGGGGGCGAGACCCAGTACTTC
TRBJ2-3 - TRBV11-3 - CASSLERSGYTDTQYF TGTGCCAGCAGCTTAGAGCGTAGCGGATACACAGATACGCAGTATTTT
TRBJ2-7 - TRBV19 - CASSTSVVTNYEQYF TGTGCCAGTAGTACCTCTGTCGTGACCAACTACGAGCAGTACTTC
TRBJ1-4 - TRBV7-9 - CASSLGGGANEKLFF TGTGCCAGCAGCTTAGGCGGGGGGGCTAATGAAAAACTGTTTTTT
TRBJ2-7 - TRBV2 - CASTDGAVAYEQYF TGTGCCAGCACCGACGGAGCTGTGGCCTACGAGCAGTACTTC
TRBJ2-5 - TRBV7-9 TRBD2 CASSFPHALAGGGETQYF TGTGCCAGCAGCTTCCCACACGCCCTAGCGGGAGGGGGAGAGACCCAGTACTTC
TRBJ2-7 - TRBV27 - CASSLGYEQYF TGTGCCAGCAGTTTGGGCTACGAGCAGTACTTC
TRBJ1-1 once TRBV18 - CASSSDPEAFF TGTGCCAGCTCATCGGACCCAGAAGCTTTCTTT
TRBJ2-1 - TRBV2 TRBD1 CASRGAGGFNEQFF TGTGCCAGCAGGGGGGCAGGGGGCTTCAATGAGCAGTTCTTC
TRBJ1-1 - TRBV5-1 - CASSLPGGGMNTEAFF TGCGCCAGCAGCTTACCCGGAGGAGGGATGAACACTGAAGCTTTCTTT
TRBJ1-4 - TRBV5-5 - CASSTWTVATNEKLFF TGTGCCAGCAGCACCTGGACGGTCGCAACTAATGAAAAACTGTTTTTT
TRBJ2-7 - TRBV6-5 - CASSREYLREQYF TGTGCCAGCAGTAGGGAGTATCTGCGTGAGCAGTACTTC
TRBJ2-1 - TRBV7-8 TRBD2 CASSLGRLAVYNEQFF TGTGCCAGCAGCTTAGGAAGGCTAGCGGTCTACAATGAGCAGTTCTTC
TRBJ1-1 - TRBV6-4 - CASSDNMGGTEAFF TGTGCCAGCAGTGACAACATGGGAGGCACTGAAGCTTTCTTT
TRBJ2-7 - TRBV19 - CASSYRADYEQYF TGTGCCAGTAGTTATAGGGCGGACTACGAGCAGTACTTC
TRBJ2-7 - TRBV27 - CASSFYRRDEQYF TGTGCCAGCAGTTTTTACAGACGGGACGAGCAGTACTTC
TRBJ2-7 - TRBV5-6 - CASSLLAGVFSYEQYF TGTGCCAGCAGCTTGCTCGCAGGGGTTTTTTCCTACGAGCAGTACTTC
TRBJ2-4 - TRBV7-2 TRBD2 CASSTSSGRALENIQYF TGTGCCAGCAGCACCTCTAGCGGGAGGGCCCTCGAAAACATTCAGTACTTC
TRBJ2-3 once TRBV6-5 TRBD2 CASSYTGLAGDTQYF TGTGCCAGCAGTTACACGGGACTAGCGGGGGATACGCAGTATTTT